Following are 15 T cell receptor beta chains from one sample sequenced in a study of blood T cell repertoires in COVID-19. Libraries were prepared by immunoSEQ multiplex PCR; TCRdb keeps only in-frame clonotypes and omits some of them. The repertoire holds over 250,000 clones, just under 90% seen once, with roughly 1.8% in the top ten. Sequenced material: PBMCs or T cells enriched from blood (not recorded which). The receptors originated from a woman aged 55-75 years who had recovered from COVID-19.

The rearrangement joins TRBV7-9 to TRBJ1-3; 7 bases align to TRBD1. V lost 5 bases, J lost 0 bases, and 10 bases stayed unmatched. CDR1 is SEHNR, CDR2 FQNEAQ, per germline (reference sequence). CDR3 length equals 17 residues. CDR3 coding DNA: TGTGCCAGCAGCGAACCAACAGGGGCGAGCTCTGGAAACACCATATATTTT. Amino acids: CASSEPTGASSGNTIYF. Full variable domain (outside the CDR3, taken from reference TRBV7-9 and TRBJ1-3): DTGVSQNPRHKITKRGQNVTFRCDPISEHNRLYWYRQTLGQGPEFLTYFQNEAQLEKSRLLSDRFSAERPKGSFSTLEIQRTEQGDSAMYLCASSEPTGASSGNTIYFGEGSWLTVV.

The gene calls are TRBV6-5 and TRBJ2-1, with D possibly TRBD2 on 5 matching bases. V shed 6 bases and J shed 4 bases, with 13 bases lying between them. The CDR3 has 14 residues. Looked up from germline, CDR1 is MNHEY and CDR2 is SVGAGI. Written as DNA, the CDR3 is TGTGCCAGCAGGAGGTTTAGCGAGTACAATGAGCAGTTCTTC. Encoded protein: CASRRFSEYNEQFF.

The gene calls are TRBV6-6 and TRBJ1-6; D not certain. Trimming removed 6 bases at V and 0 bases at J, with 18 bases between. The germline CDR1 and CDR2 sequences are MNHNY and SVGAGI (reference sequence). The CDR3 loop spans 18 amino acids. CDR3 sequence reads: CASRRAGSPSSYNSPLHF. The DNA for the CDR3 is TGTGCCAGCAGACGAGCGGGGTCGCCGAGCTCCTATAATTCACCCCTCCACTTT.

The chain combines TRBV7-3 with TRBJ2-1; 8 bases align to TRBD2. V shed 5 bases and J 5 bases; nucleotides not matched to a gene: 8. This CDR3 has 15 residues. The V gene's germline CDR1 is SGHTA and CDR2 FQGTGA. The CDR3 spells CASSPSTSGNNEQFF. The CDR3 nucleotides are TGTGCCAGCAGCCCCAGTACTAGCGGAAACAATGAGCAGTTCTTC.

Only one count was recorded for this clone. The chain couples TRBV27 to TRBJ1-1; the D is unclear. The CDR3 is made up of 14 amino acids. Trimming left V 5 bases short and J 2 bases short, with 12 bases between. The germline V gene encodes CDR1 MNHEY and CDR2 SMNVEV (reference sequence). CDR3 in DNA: TGTGCCAGCAGTCCCCGTCGGGTCAACACTGAAGCTTTCTTT. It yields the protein CASSPRRVNTEAFF.

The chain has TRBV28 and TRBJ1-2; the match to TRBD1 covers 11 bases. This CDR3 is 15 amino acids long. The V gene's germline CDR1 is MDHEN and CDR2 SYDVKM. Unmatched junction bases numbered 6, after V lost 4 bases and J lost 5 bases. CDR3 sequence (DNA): TGTGCCAGCAGTTCGGGGGACAGGGGGATATATGGCTACACCTTC. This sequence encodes CASSSGDRGIYGYTF.

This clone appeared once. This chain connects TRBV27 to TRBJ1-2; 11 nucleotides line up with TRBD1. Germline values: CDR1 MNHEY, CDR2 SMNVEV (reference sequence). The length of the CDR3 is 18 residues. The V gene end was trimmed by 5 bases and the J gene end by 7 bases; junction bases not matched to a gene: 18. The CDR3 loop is CASSALPGQGGTEGGYTF. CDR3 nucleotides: TGTGCCAGCAGTGCCCTCCCGGGACAGGGGGGGACGGAAGGTGGCTACACCTTC.

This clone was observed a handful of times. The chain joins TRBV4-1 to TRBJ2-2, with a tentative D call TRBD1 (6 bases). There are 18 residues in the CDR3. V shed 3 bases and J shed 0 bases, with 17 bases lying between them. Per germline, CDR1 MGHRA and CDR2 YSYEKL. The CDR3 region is CASSHDGQLFANTGELFF. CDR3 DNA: TGCGCCAGCAGCCATGATGGACAGCTCTTTGCGAACACCGGGGAGCTGTTTTTT.

DNA for the CDR3: TGTGCCAGCACCTTCGGACAGGGGGCGAAAAGAGCTTTCTTT. Amino acid sequence: CASTFGQGAKRAFF. The chain is built from TRBV6-6 and TRBJ1-1; 11 bases map to TRBD1. Looked up from germline, CDR1 is MNHNY and CDR2 is SVGAGI (reference sequence). The CDR3 runs to 14 residues. Trimming removed 7 bases from V and 10 bases from J; junction bases left unmatched: 11.

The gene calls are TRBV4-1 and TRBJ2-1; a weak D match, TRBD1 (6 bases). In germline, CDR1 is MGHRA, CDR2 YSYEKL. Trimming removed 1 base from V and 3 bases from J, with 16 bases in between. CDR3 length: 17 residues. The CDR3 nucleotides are TGCGCCAGCAGCCAAGGGACAGCCTTTGGCTACTACAATGAGCAGTTCTTC. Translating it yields CASSQGTAFGYYNEQFF.

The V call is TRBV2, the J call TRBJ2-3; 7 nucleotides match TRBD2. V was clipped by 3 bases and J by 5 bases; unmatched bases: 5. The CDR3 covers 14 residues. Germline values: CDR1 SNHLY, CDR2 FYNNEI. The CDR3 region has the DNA TGTGCCAGCAGTGAGGGACTAAGTGTAGATACGCAGTATTTT. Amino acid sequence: CASSEGLSVDTQYF.

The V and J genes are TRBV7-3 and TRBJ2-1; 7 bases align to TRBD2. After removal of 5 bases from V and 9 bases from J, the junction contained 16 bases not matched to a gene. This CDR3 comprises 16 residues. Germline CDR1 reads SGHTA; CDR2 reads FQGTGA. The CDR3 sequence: CASSPPTRRSSGEQFF. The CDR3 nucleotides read TGTGCCAGCAGCCCTCCCACTAGAAGGTCTAGCGGTGAGCAGTTCTTC.

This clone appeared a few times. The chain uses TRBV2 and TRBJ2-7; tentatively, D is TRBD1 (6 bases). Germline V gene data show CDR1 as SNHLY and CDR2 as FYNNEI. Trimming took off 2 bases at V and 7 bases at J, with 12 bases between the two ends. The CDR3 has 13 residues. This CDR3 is CASSESSRGEQYF. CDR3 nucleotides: TGTGCCAGCAGTGAAAGTAGTAGGGGGGAGCAGTACTTC. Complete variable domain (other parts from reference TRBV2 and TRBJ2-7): EPEVTQTPSHQVTQMGQEVILRCVPISNHLYFYWYRQILGQKVEFLVSFYNNEISEKSEIFDDQFSVERPDGSNFTLKIRSTKLEDSAMYFCASSESSRGEQYFGPGTRLTVT.

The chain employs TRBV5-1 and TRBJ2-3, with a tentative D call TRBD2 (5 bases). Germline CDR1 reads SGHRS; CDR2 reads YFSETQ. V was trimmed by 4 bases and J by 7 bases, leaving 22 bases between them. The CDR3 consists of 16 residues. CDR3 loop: CASSLSAESVRYTQYF. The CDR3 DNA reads TGCGCCAGCAGCCTATCAGCGGAGTCCGTTCGTTATACGCAGTATTTT. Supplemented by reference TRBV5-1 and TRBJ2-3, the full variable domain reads KAGVTQTPRYLIKTRGQQVTLSCSPISGHRSVSWYQQTPGQGLQFLFEYFSETQRNKGNFPGRFSGRQFSNSRSEMNVSTLELGDSALYLCASSLSAESVRYTQYFGPGTRLTVL.

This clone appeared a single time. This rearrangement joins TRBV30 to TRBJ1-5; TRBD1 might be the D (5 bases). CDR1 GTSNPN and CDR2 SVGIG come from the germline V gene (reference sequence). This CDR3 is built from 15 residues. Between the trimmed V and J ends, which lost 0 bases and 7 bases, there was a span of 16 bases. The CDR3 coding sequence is TGTGCCTGGAGTGTACGTCTGGCAGGGAGGCAGCCCCAGCATTTT. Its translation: CAWSVRLAGRQPQHF.